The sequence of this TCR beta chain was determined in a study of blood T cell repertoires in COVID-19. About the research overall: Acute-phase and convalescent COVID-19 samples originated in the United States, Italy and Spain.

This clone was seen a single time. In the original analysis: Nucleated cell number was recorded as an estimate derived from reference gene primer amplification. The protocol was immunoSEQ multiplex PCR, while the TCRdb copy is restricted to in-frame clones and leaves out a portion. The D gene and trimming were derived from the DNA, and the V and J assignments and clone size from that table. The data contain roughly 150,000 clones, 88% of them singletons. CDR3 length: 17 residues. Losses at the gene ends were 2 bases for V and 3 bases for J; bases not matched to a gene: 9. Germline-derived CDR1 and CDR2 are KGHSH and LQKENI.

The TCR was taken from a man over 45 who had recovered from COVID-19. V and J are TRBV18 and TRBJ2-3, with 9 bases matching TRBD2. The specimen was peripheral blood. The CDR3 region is CASSPKASGALTDTQYF. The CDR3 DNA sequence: TGTGCCAGCTCACCAAAGGCTAGCGGGGCCTTAACAGATACGCAGTATTTT.